This entry is about one T cell receptor beta chain. These data belong to a study of T-cell memory formation after mild COVID-19. This CDR3 is 17 amino acids long. V was pared by 3 bases and J by 2 bases, with 20 bases between. Germline V gene data show CDR1 as PRHDT and CDR2 as FYEKMQ (reference sequence). A single record per CDR3 protein comes from TCRdb applying MiXCR to the 5' RACE reads. The sample shows 140,000 to 150,000 distinct CDR3 sequences, approximately 26% of them seen only once. This TCR derives from an adult woman who had mild COVID-19 (a few samples of this study predate the infection). Cell type and time point are not known. The sample consisted of PBMCs or a T cell subset sorted from them (not recorded which). The rearrangement links TRBV13 to TRBJ2-7, with TRBD2 as a possible D gene (6 bases). The CDR3 region has the DNA TGTGCCAGCAGCTTTGGAGGGCGGCGGGATGAAACCTACGAGCAGTACTTC. This gives the protein CASSFGGRRDETYEQYF.